The 14 T cell receptor beta chains listed next were all sequenced from one sample in a study of T cell responses to AZD1222 COVID-19 vaccine. Method: immunoSEQ multiplex PCR; TCRdb's copy keeps in-frame clones and lacks some. The table shows 95,000 to 150,000 clones, with around 88% occurring only once. Sequencing used peripheral blood, obtained on day 0 of AZD1222 vaccination. The origin of the receptors is an adult in good health.

The chain combines TRBV5-4 with TRBJ2-1, with no clear D. Trimming pared 7 bases from V and 4 bases from J, leaving 6 bases between. In germline, CDR1 is SGHNT, CDR2 YYREEE (reference sequence). This CDR3 spans 11 amino acids. CDR3 nucleotide sequence: TGTGCCAGCGTCGGTTACAATGAGCAGTTCTTC. This gives the protein CASVGYNEQFF.

The chain combines TRBV18 with TRBJ2-7; D is unclear. This CDR3 is 12 amino acids long. V gave up 2 bases and J gave up 3 bases, with 5 bases separating them. Germline values: CDR1 KGHSH, CDR2 LQKENI. The CDR3 DNA follows: TGTGCCAGCTCACCAAGAAACTACGAGCAGTACTTC. Residues: CASSPRNYEQYF.

The chain has TRBV9 and TRBJ1-5, with a possible D match to TRBD1 (6 bases). V was trimmed by 0 bases and J by 6 bases, leaving 10 bases between them. The CDR3 runs to 14 residues. CDR1 and CDR2 from the germline V gene are SGDLS and YYNGEE. Written as DNA, the CDR3 is TGTGCCAGCAGCGTAGGGGGGGCAAGTCAGCCCCAGCATTTT. Translation gives CASSVGGASQPQHF.

The V and J genes are TRBV12-3 or TRBV12-4 and TRBJ1-2, with a tentative D call TRBD1 (5 bases). The CDR3 extends over 13 amino acids. V was clipped by 5 bases and J by 2 bases, with 9 bases between them. This CDR3 reads CASSRQPNYGYTF. The CDR3 bases are TGTGCCAGCAGTCGACAGCCAAACTATGGCTACACCTTC.

In this sample, this clone turned up once. The chain has TRBV20-1 and TRBJ2-2, with 7 bases fitting TRBD2. The junction had 12 bases not matched to a gene; V was cut back by 3 bases and J by 5 bases. This CDR3 spans 16 amino acids. Germline assignment: CDR1 DFQATT and CDR2 SNEGSKA (reference sequence). The CDR3 loop reads CSASLGGMKGTGELFF. The CDR3 region has the DNA TGCAGTGCTAGTTTGGGGGGGATGAAGGGTACCGGGGAGCTGTTTTTT.

The chain recombines TRBV29-1 with TRBJ2-1, with 10 bases identical to TRBD1. The CDR3 has 13 residues. The ends lost 5 bases at V and 7 bases at J; junction bases unmatched: 5. Germline V lookup: CDR1 SQVTM, CDR2 ANQGSEA. The CDR3 region has the DNA TGCAGCGTTCCGGGACAGGGGAGAAATGAGCAGTTCTTC. Its protein product is CSVPGQGRNEQFF.

The chain links TRBV6-1 to TRBJ1-2; perhaps TRBD1 as D (5 bases). The CDR3 is made up of 14 amino acids. Between the trimmed V and J ends, which lost 3 bases and 8 bases, there was a span of 16 bases. The V gene's germline CDR1 is MNHNS and CDR2 SASEGT. The CDR3 DNA is TGTGCCAGCAGTGAGAGCGACACCTGGGGGGGCTACACCTTC. Translated: CASSESDTWGGYTF.

The chain joins TRBV9 to TRBJ1-1; D gene uncertain. Germline loops: CDR1 SGDLS, CDR2 YYNGEE. CDR3 size: 14 residues. Trimming pared 2 bases from V and 1 base from J, leaving 9 bases between. CDR3 DNA: TGTGCCAGCAGCGTGGGTTTCGCGAACACTGAAGCTTTCTTT. Its translation is CASSVGFANTEAFF.

This clone has a handful of counts. The CDR3 bases are TGCGCCAGCAGCCGCCCGGGGAATGAGCAGTTCTTC. Its translation is CASSRPGNEQFF. The rearrangement links TRBV5-1 to TRBJ2-1; TRBD2 is a possible D gene (5 bases). Germline CDR1 and CDR2: SGHRS and YFSETQ. Deletions cut 4 bases from V and 7 bases from J, with 9 bases between. The CDR3 is made up of 12 amino acids.

The chain couples TRBV3-1 (or the pseudogene TRBV3-2) to TRBJ1-3; possible D gene TRBD1, 5 bases. Trimming stripped 3 bases from V and 0 bases from J, with 15 bases between. This CDR3 is built from 17 residues. The V gene's germline CDR1 is LGHDT and CDR2 YNNKEL (reference sequence). The DNA of the CDR3 is TGTGCCAGCAGCCAGAAGGACAAGGGGTCCTCTGGAAACACCATATATTTT. Translating it yields CASSQKDKGSSGNTIYF.

In its sample, this clone was seen once. The chain uses TRBV3-1 (or the pseudogene TRBV3-2) and TRBJ2-7; 7 positions agree with TRBD1. Looked up from germline, CDR1 is LGHDT and CDR2 is YNNKEL (reference sequence). This CDR3 comprises 13 residues. The CDR3 reads CASSQSPGQAHSV. DNA of the CDR3: TGTGCCAGCAGCCAATCTCCCGGACAGGCCCACAGCGTC.

At least ten counts were recorded for this clone. This chain joins TRBV6-2 or TRBV6-3 and TRBJ2-7, with D possibly being TRBD2 (5 bases). Germline CDR1 reads MNHEY; CDR2 reads SVGEGT. Trimming left V 0 bases short and J 5 bases short, with 14 bases between. The CDR3 has 15 amino acids. The CDR3 DNA reads TGTGCCAGCAGTTACTCTCCAGCGCCCGGGGACGAGCAGTACTTC. The encoded protein is CASSYSPAPGDEQYF.

The CDR3, as DNA: TGTGCCAGCTCACCAAAGCAGGTCCCAAACACCGGGGAGCTGTTTTTT. Translation: CASSPKQVPNTGELFF. The rearrangement uses TRBV18 and TRBJ2-2; no clear D. V was trimmed by 2 bases and J by 2 bases, leaving 12 bases between them. The CDR3 consists of 16 residues. Germline values: CDR1 KGHSH, CDR2 LQKENI. Complete variable domain (other parts from reference TRBV18 and TRBJ2-2): NAGVMQNPRHLVRRRGQEARLRCSPMKGHSHVYWYRQLPEEGLKFMVYLQKENIIDESGMPKERFSAEFPKEGPSILRIQQVVRGDSAAYFCASSPKQVPNTGELFFGEGSRLTVL.

DNA for the CDR3: TGTGCCAGCAGCCTCGGACAGCACTATGGCTACACCTTC. Translation gives CASSLGQHYGYTF. The chain joins TRBV2 to TRBJ1-2; D perhaps matches TRBD1 (6 bases). Trimming left V 6 bases short and J 3 bases short, with 11 bases between. This CDR3 has 13 amino acids. Per the germline V gene, CDR1 is SNHLY and CDR2 is FYNNEI.